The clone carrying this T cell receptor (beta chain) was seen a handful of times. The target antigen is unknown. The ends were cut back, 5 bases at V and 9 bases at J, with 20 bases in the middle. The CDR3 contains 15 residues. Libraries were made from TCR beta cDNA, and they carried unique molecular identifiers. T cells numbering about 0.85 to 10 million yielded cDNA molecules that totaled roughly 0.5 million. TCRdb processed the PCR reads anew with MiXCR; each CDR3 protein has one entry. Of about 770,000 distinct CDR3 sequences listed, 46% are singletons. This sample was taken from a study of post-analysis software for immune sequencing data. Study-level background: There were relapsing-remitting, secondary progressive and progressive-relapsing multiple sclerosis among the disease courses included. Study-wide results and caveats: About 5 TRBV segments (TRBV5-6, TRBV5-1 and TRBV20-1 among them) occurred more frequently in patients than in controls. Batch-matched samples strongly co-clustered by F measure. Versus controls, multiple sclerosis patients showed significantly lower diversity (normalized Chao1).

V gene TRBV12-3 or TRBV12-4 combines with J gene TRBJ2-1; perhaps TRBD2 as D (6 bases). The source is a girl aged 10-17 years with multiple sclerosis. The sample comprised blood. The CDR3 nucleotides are TGTGCCAGCAGTGAGACCCGGGGGAATTTCGTTGAGCAGTTCTTC. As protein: CASSETRGNFVEQFF.